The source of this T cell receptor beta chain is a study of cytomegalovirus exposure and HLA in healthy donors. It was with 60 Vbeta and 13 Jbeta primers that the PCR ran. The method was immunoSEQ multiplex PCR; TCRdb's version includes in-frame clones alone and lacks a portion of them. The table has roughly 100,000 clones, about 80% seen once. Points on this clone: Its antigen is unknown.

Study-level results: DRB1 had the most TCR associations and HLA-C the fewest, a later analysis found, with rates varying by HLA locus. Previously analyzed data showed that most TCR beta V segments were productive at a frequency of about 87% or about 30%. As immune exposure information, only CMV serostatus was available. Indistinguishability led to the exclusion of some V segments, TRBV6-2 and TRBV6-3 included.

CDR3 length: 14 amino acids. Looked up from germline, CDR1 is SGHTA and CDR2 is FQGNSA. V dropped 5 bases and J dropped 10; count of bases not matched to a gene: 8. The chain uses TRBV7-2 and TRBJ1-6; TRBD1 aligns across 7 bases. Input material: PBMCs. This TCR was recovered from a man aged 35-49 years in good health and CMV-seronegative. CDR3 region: CASSPRQGLSPLHF. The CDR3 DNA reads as TGTGCCAGCAGCCCCCGACAGGGACTCTCACCCCTCCACTTT.